The 23 T cell receptor beta chains below were found in one sample sequenced in a study of blood T cell repertoires in COVID-19. Using immunoSEQ multiplex PCR, the repertoire was profiled, and TCRdb retains in-frame clones only, with some absent. Among approximately 300,000 clones listed, about 93% were seen once. The sequencing input was peripheral blood. The receptors derive from a woman aged 25-40 years with COVID-19, enrolled during active disease.

V is TRBV11-2 and J is TRBJ2-1, with TRBD2 matching 12 bases. V dropped 4 bases and J dropped 8; count of bases not matched to a gene: 6. Per germline, CDR1 SGHAT and CDR2 FQNNGV. The CDR3 covers 15 residues. The CDR3 region is CASSSGTSGFYEQFF. The CDR3 DNA reads TGTGCCAGCAGCTCTGGGACTAGCGGGTTTTATGAGCAGTTCTTC.

The chain is built from TRBV28 and TRBJ1-5, with no clear D. The CDR3 is 12 amino acids. Per the germline V gene, CDR1 is MDHEN and CDR2 is SYDVKM. The V end was cut by 6 bases, the J end by 5 bases, with 8 bases between. The CDR3 sequence: CASRSGYQPQHF. CDR3 DNA: TGTGCCAGCAGGAGCGGTTATCAGCCCCAGCATTTT.

To note about this clone: Other DNA sequences within the sample encode an identical CDR3. The rearrangement links TRBV7-8 to TRBJ1-2, with 9 bases identical to TRBD1. The CDR3 consists of 14 residues. J lost 2 bases, V lost 5 bases, and 3 bases had no gene match. Per the germline V gene, CDR1 is SGHVS and CDR2 is FQNEAQ. The CDR3 is CASSLGQGNYGYTF. The CDR3 DNA reads TGTGCCAGCAGCCTGGGACAGGGAAACTATGGCTACACCTTC.

The CDR3 DNA reads as TGTGCCAGCAGTATACTAGCGGGAGGACACACCGGGGAGCTGTTTTTT. This sequence encodes CASSILAGGHTGELFF. The chain uses TRBV27 and TRBJ2-2, with TRBD2 matching over 12 bases. In germline, CDR1 is MNHEY, CDR2 SMNVEV (reference sequence). The CDR3 is made up of 16 amino acids. J was trimmed by 3 bases and V by 5 bases; bases with no gene match: 4.

The chain combines TRBV18 with TRBJ1-1; D uncertain. There are 15 residues in the CDR3. Germline-derived CDR1 and CDR2 are KGHSH and LQKENI. V gave up 2 bases and J gave up 8 bases, with 18 bases separating them. CDR3 protein: CASSPLDGWQAEAFF. The CDR3 coding sequence is TGTGCCAGCTCACCATTGGATGGGTGGCAGGCGGAAGCTTTCTTT.

The genes are TRBV28 and TRBJ2-7; D is perhaps TRBD2 (6 bases). The CDR3 consists of 13 residues. Germline CDR1 MDHEN, CDR2 SYDVKM. Trimming took 2 bases from V and 9 from J, leaving 14 bases between them. The CDR3 DNA reads as TGTGCCAGCAGTTTACCCGAGAGGAGGGGGCAGTACTTC. It encodes CASSLPERRGQYF.

In the case of this clone: The sample carries other DNA sequences with the same CDR3. The V gene is TRBV29-1, the J gene TRBJ2-7, with D possibly TRBD2 on 5 matching bases. Germline values: CDR1 SQVTM, CDR2 ANQGSEA. This CDR3 has 11 residues. V was clipped by 4 bases and J by 4 bases, with 8 bases between them. CDR3 bases: TGCAGCGTTGGCGGAGGATACGAGCAGTACTTC. Residues: CSVGGGYEQYF.

The V and J genes are TRBV29-1 and TRBJ1-2, with 10 bases aligning to TRBD1. The CDR3 is 15 residues long. Germline V CDR1 and CDR2: SQVTM, ANQGSEA. V was clipped by 2 bases and J by 3 bases; unmatched bases: 6. DNA for the CDR3: TGCAGCGTTGAATCATGGGGGACAGGGGACTATGGCTACACCTTC. Its translation is CSVESWGTGDYGYTF.

The chain carries TRBV19 and TRBJ1-5, with D maybe TRBD1 (5 bases). This CDR3 has 16 amino acids. V was cut by 0 bases and J by 1 base, with 10 bases left in between. Germline lookup yields CDR1 LNHDA and CDR2 SQIVND (reference sequence). In DNA form, the CDR3 reads TGTGCCAGTAGTATAGAGGCGGGGCACAGCAATCAGCCCCAGCATTTT. This gives the protein CASSIEAGHSNQPQHF.

The V gene is TRBV25-1, the J gene TRBJ2-2, with 7 positions matching TRBD1. The CDR3 has 17 residues. V was clipped by 1 base and J by 1 base; unmatched bases: 6. CDR1 and CDR2 from the germline V gene are MGHDK and SYGVNS. The CDR3: CASSEWFGTENTGELFF. CDR3 DNA sequence: TGTGCCAGCAGTGAATGGTTCGGGACAGAGAACACCGGGGAGCTGTTTTTT. Full variable domain (rest looked up from reference TRBV25-1 and TRBJ2-2): EADIYQTPRYLVIGTGKKITLECSQTMGHDKMYWYQQDPGMELHLIHYSYGVNSTEKGDLSSESTVSRIRTEHFPLTLESARPSHTSQYLCASSEWFGTENTGELFFGEGSRLTVL.

V gene TRBV2 combines with J gene TRBJ2-7; D is perhaps TRBD1 (7 bases). Germline V gene lookup returns CDR1 SNHLY and CDR2 FYNNEI. The CDR3 covers 13 residues. V was clipped by 5 bases and J by 5 bases, with 13 bases between them. CDR3 amino acids: CASSQAGGNEQYF. CDR3 in DNA: TGTGCCAGCAGTCAGGCAGGGGGGAACGAGCAGTACTTC.

The rearrangement links TRBV5-6 to TRBJ2-1, with a tentative D call TRBD2 (6 bases). Germline values: CDR1 SGHDT, CDR2 YYEEEE. This CDR3 region has 14 residues. V was cut by 0 bases and J by 8 bases, with 12 bases left in between. DNA for the CDR3: TGTGCCAGCAGCTTGGCGGCGGGGCTCCATGAGCAGTTCTTC. Amino acids: CASSLAAGLHEQFF.

Worth noting for this clone: The junction and the germline gene differ at one end; a read error may be behind it. V and J are TRBV7-7 and TRBJ2-2; 12 bases are a match to TRBD2. The length of the CDR3 is 15 residues. The germline V gene has CDR1 SSHAT and CDR2 FNYEAQ (reference sequence). CDR3 loop: CASSPRLAGDGELFF. DNA of the CDR3: TGTGCTAGCAGCCCCCGACTAGCGGGGGACGGGGAGCTGTTTTTT.

This chain links TRBV10-2 with TRBJ1-1, with 9 bases lining up with TRBD1. The germline gives CDR1 WSHSY, CDR2 SAAADI. The V gene end was trimmed by 2 bases and the J gene end by 4 bases; junction bases not matched to a gene: 8. This CDR3 contains 16 residues. Here the CDR3 reads CASSEDTGGAGTEAFF. In DNA, the CDR3 is TGCGCCAGCAGTGAGGACACAGGGGGCGCAGGCACTGAAGCTTTCTTT.

This clone was seen only a few times. This chain uses TRBV11-2 with TRBJ2-7; no clear D. Germline CDR1 reads SGHAT; CDR2 reads FQNNGV. The V and J ends lost 0 bases and 1 base respectively, with 7 bases between them. This CDR3 spans 14 amino acids. CDR3 DNA: TGTGCCAGCAGCTTAGAAATGTCGTCCTACGAGCAGTACTTC. This codes for CASSLEMSSYEQYF.

The chain employs TRBV4-1 and TRBJ2-7, with TRBD2 as a possible D gene (6 bases). The CDR3 is made up of 15 amino acids. Germline values: CDR1 MGHRA, CDR2 YSYEKL. The germline V and J ends were trimmed by 3 bases and 5 bases, with 17 bases remaining between them. CDR3 nucleotides: TGCGCCAGCAGCCAGCATGTCGGGAGAAGCAACGAGCAGTACTTC. Amino acid sequence: CASSQHVGRSNEQYF.

This chain uses TRBV9 with TRBJ2-3; the match to TRBD2 covers 8 bases. CDR1 is SGDLS and CDR2 is YYNGEE in the germline V gene. V was pared by 2 bases and J by 4 bases, with 6 bases of the junction left unmatched. This CDR3 spans 15 amino acids. CDR3 residues: CASSVSGRGPDTQYF. In DNA form, the CDR3 reads TGTGCCAGCAGCGTGAGCGGGAGAGGGCCAGATACGCAGTATTTT.

The DNA for the CDR3 is TGTGCCAGCAGCGTAGCCGTCCCTAAAGATACGCAGTATTTT. Translation: CASSVAVPKDTQYF. This chain uses TRBV9 with TRBJ2-3; D unclear. CDR1 SGDLS and CDR2 YYNGEE come from the germline V gene. Trimming took off 0 bases at V and 5 bases at J, with 10 bases between the two ends. The CDR3 totals 14 residues.

As to this clone: This same CDR3 is encoded by further DNA sequences in the sample. In DNA form, the CDR3 reads TGTGCCAGCAGCTTAGTGGCGGGATCTGGAAACACCATATATTTT. Amino acids: CASSLVAGSGNTIYF. The chain joins TRBV7-2 to TRBJ1-3; D unclear. Trimming took 1 base from V and 1 from J, leaving 8 bases between them. CDR3 length: 15 amino acids. Germline values: CDR1 SGHTA, CDR2 FQGNSA.

The V gene is TRBV28, the J gene TRBJ1-6; 8 bases line up with TRBD1. The CDR3 spans 14 residues. The J segment lost 10 bases and the V segment lost 8 bases, leaving 10 bases of the junction unmatched. Germline lookup yields CDR1 MDHEN and CDR2 SYDVKM. The CDR3 DNA sequence: TGTGCCAGCGACGAGGGACAGGATCCCTCACCCCTCCACTTT. Its translation: CASDEGQDPSPLHF.

The J gene is TRBJ1-2, the V gene TRBV10-3; tentatively, D is TRBD1 (6 bases). Germline CDR1 reads ENHRY; CDR2 reads SYGVKD. Trimming cost V 7 bases and J 6 bases, with 12 bases left between them. CDR3 size: 12 residues. The DNA of the CDR3 is TGTGCCATCATGCGGGGGGCGGATGGCTACACCTTC. Translated: CAIMRGADGYTF.

V and J are TRBV28 and TRBJ2-5, with D possibly TRBD2 on 6 matching bases. Germline values: CDR1 MDHEN, CDR2 SYDVKM. CDR3 size: 15 residues. Trimming left V 6 bases short and J 1 base short, with 15 bases between. The CDR3 DNA is TGTGCCAGCAGGTACTGGAGGGGAACCCAAGAGACCCAGTACTTC. It specifies CASRYWRGTQETQYF.

This sequence joins TRBV5-8 and TRBJ2-7; a weak D match, TRBD1 (5 bases). V was pared by 3 bases and J by 3 bases, with 13 bases between. Germline lookup yields CDR1 SGHTS and CDR2 YDEGEE. CDR3 length: 14 residues. CDR3: CASSYRTAHYEQYF. CDR3 nucleotide sequence: TGTGCCAGCAGCTACAGGACGGCCCACTACGAGCAGTACTTC.